This TCR beta chain derives from a study of control samples from healthy donors and cancer patients. In germline, CDR1 is MNHEY, CDR2 SVGAGI. V was trimmed by 4 bases and J by 5 bases, leaving 14 bases between them. The CDR3 sequence is 14 residues long. The data were produced by immunoSEQ multiplex PCR, yet TCRdb's version contains in-frame clones alone and is incomplete. The sample gives more than 70,000 clones, approximately 89% of which show up once; roughly 0.9% is in the top ten. The rearrangement links TRBV6-5 to TRBJ1-2; D unresolved. The receptor comes from a woman aged 30 to 39 in good health. The sample taken for sequencing was blood. The CDR3 nucleotides read TGTGCCAGCAGTTCCCTTGAGGCCACTTATGGCTACACCTTC. It translates to CASSSLEATYGYTF.